These 31 T cell receptor beta chains share one sample of origin, sequenced in a study of T cells in Graves' hyperthyroidism and ophthalmopathy. Amplification of TCR beta CDR3 regions was performed using RNA transcripts as template. The HTBI primer set drove a first-round RT-PCR of the TCR CDR3. Via MiXCR, TCRdb re-called the multiplex PCR reads, giving one row per CDR3 protein. The sample contains about 400,000 distinct CDR3 sequences, about 15% of which appear only once. The sequenced material came from blood. All receptors come from a woman under 40 with Graves' hyperthyroidism.

Note on this clonotype: Compared with germline, one end of the junction differs, possibly owing to a read error. The chain carries TRBV2 and TRBJ2-1; D ambiguous. The germline CDR1 and CDR2 sequences are SNHLY and FYNNEI. The CDR3 runs 13 residues. CDR3 residues: CASSEGAVSDPIF. In DNA, the CDR3 is TGTGCCAGCAGTGAAGGGGCAGTCAGCGACCCGATCTTC.

This clonotype came up many times. V and J are TRBV20-1 and TRBJ2-1; no clear D gene. Germline V gives CDR1 DFQATT, CDR2 SNEGSKA (reference sequence). Deletions cut 2 bases from V and 5 bases from J, with 7 bases between. CDR3 length equals 12 residues. The CDR3 nucleotides are TGCAGTGCTAGACCCAGTAACAATGAGCAGTTCTTC. This translates into CSARPSNNEQFF.

This clonotype was observed a handful of times. CDR3 region: CASSLSPGFNYGYTF. CDR3 coding DNA: TGTGCCAGCAGCTTAAGTCCAGGGTTTAACTATGGCTACACCTTC. The chain couples TRBV7-3 to TRBJ1-2, with D possibly TRBD1 on 5 matching bases. Deletions cut 1 base from V and 1 base from J, with 10 bases between. Per the germline V gene, CDR1 is SGHTA and CDR2 is FQGTGA. This CDR3 has 15 amino acids.

This clonotype was recorded many times. The V call is TRBV18, the J call TRBJ1-1; D is unclear. This CDR3 has 13 amino acids. Trimming removed 6 bases from V and 0 bases from J, with 8 bases in between. The germline V gene encodes CDR1 KGHSH and CDR2 LQKENI. The CDR3 loop is CASSTDMNTEAFF. In nucleotides, the CDR3 is TGTGCCAGCTCCACAGATATGAACACTGAAGCTTTCTTT.

The chain employs TRBV27 and TRBJ1-3; no reliable D call. V was shortened by 5 bases and J by 0 bases, with 14 bases between the two germline ends. This CDR3 is 16 amino acids long. The germline V gene has CDR1 MNHEY and CDR2 SMNVEV (reference sequence). CDR3: CASSLLGPNSGNTIYF. The CDR3 nucleotides are TGTGCCAGCAGTCTTCTGGGTCCAAACTCTGGAAACACCATATATTTT.

This clonotype was found many times. The V and J genes are TRBV28 and TRBJ2-3; 8 positions agree with TRBD2. The J segment lost 2 bases and the V segment lost 8 bases, leaving 6 bases of the junction unmatched. CDR1 is MDHEN, CDR2 SYDVKM, per germline. CDR3 size: 14 residues. In nucleotides, the CDR3 is TGTGCCAGCCTAGGGACTAGTCTCACAGATACGCAGTATTTT. As protein: CASLGTSLTDTQYF.

This clonotype has at least ten counts. This chain links TRBV7-9 with TRBJ1-1; tentatively, D is TRBD1 (5 bases). The CDR3 extends over 12 amino acids. Trimming removed 6 bases at V and 3 bases at J, with 8 bases between. The germline gives CDR1 SEHNR, CDR2 FQNEAQ (reference sequence). The CDR3 nucleotides read TGTGCCAGCAGAATGACAGACACTGAAGCTTTCTTT. Translation gives CASRMTDTEAFF.

This clonotype was seen at least ten times. This rearrangement joins TRBV18 to TRBJ2-4, with a tentative D call TRBD2 (6 bases). Trimming took off 2 bases at V and 3 bases at J, with 11 bases between the two ends. The CDR3 runs to 15 residues. Germline values: CDR1 KGHSH, CDR2 LQKENI. CDR3 nucleotide sequence: TGTGCCAGCTCACCAATCTGGGGGGACAAAAACATTCAGTACTTC. It translates to CASSPIWGDKNIQYF.

This sequence joins TRBV20-1 and TRBJ2-2, with a tentative D call TRBD2 (6 bases). Looked up from germline, CDR1 is DFQATT and CDR2 is SNEGSKA (reference sequence). V lost 6 bases, J lost 8 bases, and 19 bases lay in between. This CDR3 region has 14 residues. DNA for the CDR3: TGCAGTGCCCTCCAGAATCTAGCGTCGGGGGAGCTGTTTTTT. Its protein product is CSALQNLASGELFF.

To note about this clonotype: A much larger clone differs from this one at a single base, so this may be a read error. The chain carries TRBV20-1 and TRBJ2-3, with 7 nucleotides matching TRBD2. The length of the CDR3 is 15 residues. The trim removed 2 bases at V and 7 bases at J, leaving 12 bases unmatched. Germline-derived CDR1 and CDR2 are DFQATT and SNEGSKA (reference sequence). As DNA, the CDR3 is TGCAGTGCTAGAACCGGACTAGTTGACGCCTATACGCAGTATTTT. Translation: CSARTGLVDAYTQYF.

The V gene is TRBV20-1, the J gene TRBJ2-5; the D gene is possibly TRBD1 (5 bases). This CDR3 is 12 amino acids long. The V gene's germline CDR1 is DFQATT and CDR2 SNEGSKA (reference sequence). Between the trimmed V and J ends, which lost 4 bases and 5 bases, there was a span of 11 bases. The CDR3 sequence is CSAIRGQETQYF. In DNA form, the CDR3 reads TGCAGTGCTATAAGGGGTCAGGAGACCCAGTACTTC.

Ten or more counts support this clonotype. The chain links TRBV12-5 to TRBJ2-1, with TRBD1 identical over 8 bases. V lost 6 bases and J lost 6; bases outside the gene matches: 10. The germline CDR1 and CDR2 sequences are LGHNT and FRNRAP. CDR3 length: 15 residues. In nucleotides, the CDR3 is TGTGCTAGTGGCACGGACAGGGTGGTGGGCAATGAGCAGTTCTTC. Protein product: CASGTDRVVGNEQFF.

The CDR3, as DNA: TGTGCCAGCAGTTACGAGGGCGCGACTCCCGGGGAGCTGTTTTTT. Translating gives CASSYEGATPGELFF. V is TRBV6-2 or TRBV6-3 and J is TRBJ2-2; D might be TRBD2 (5 bases). The germline V gene encodes CDR1 MNHEY and CDR2 SVGEGT. The V gene lost 2 bases and the J gene lost 6 bases, with 13 bases spanning the gap. The CDR3 contains 15 residues.

Notes on this clonotype: A much larger clonotype is one base distant, so this may be a read error. The V gene is TRBV20-1, the J gene TRBJ2-3; 10 positions match TRBD1. The V gene's germline CDR1 is DFQATT and CDR2 SNEGSKA (reference sequence). There are 15 residues in the CDR3. The CDR3 DNA follows: TGCAGTGCTAACCGGGACAGGGGTCCCACAGGTACGCAGTATTTT. Protein sequence: CSANRDRGPTGTQYF.

This clonotype was recorded at least ten times. V and J are TRBV20-1 and TRBJ2-7; 7 bases line up with TRBD1. CDR1 is DFQATT and CDR2 is SNEGSKA in the germline V gene (reference sequence). There are 11 residues in the CDR3. With 5 bases clipped from V and 3 bases from J, the junction kept 1 base outside the gene matches. CDR3 DNA sequence: TGCAGTGCTGGACAGGACTACGAGCAGTACTTC. Translation: CSAGQDYEQYF.

This clonotype occurred many times. This chain uses TRBV6-1 with TRBJ2-5; tentatively, D is TRBD2 (5 bases). The V gene's germline CDR1 is MNHNS and CDR2 SASEGT. CDR3 length: 13 residues. V lost 8 bases and J lost 2, with 12 bases in between. The CDR3 is CASGGKHQETQYF. CDR3 coding DNA: TGTGCCAGCGGAGGAAAGCATCAAGAGACCCAGTACTTC.

This chain joins TRBV5-5 and TRBJ1-5; possible D gene TRBD1, 6 bases. This CDR3 is built from 15 residues. CDR1 and CDR2 from the germline V gene are SGHKS and YYEKEE (reference sequence). V lost 7 bases and J lost 4, with 18 bases in between. This CDR3 reads CASQLNDRRNQPQHF. CDR3 nucleotide sequence: TGTGCCAGCCAGCTAAATGACAGGCGAAATCAGCCCCAGCATTTT.

This clonotype was found a few times. The J gene is TRBJ2-3, the V gene TRBV18, with 11 bases fitting TRBD2. Germline values: CDR1 KGHSH, CDR2 LQKENI. This CDR3 spans 18 amino acids. V trimming: 3 bases; J trimming: 5 bases; junction bases outside the gene matches: 13. Here the CDR3 reads CASSPLPHSGREEDTQYF. The CDR3 DNA follows: TGTGCCAGCTCACCTTTACCCCATAGCGGGAGGGAGGAAGATACGCAGTATTTT.

The V gene is TRBV24-1, the J gene TRBJ2-1; 11 bases fit TRBD2. Germline V CDR1 and CDR2: KGHDR, SFDVKD. The V and J ends lost 3 bases and 5 bases, in that order; junction bases with no gene match: 5. The CDR3 totals 16 residues. This CDR3 is CATSDLSGRAHNEQFF. CDR3 bases: TGTGCCACCAGTGATCTTAGCGGGAGGGCCCACAATGAGCAGTTCTTC.

This clonotype showed up just a few times. This chain links TRBV20-1 with TRBJ1-1, with D unresolved. The V end lost 0 bases, the J end lost 6 bases, and 11 bases lay between the germline ends. Germline V gene data show CDR1 as DFQATT and CDR2 as SNEGSKA (reference sequence). The CDR3 runs to 13 residues. CDR3 sequence: CSARDRIGSEAFF. CDR3 sequence (DNA): TGCAGTGCTAGAGATCGTATCGGATCTGAAGCTTTCTTT.

This clonotype was found a few times. The chain carries TRBV5-6 and TRBJ2-1, with a tentative D call TRBD1 (6 bases). Germline V gene data show CDR1 as SGHDT and CDR2 as YYEEEE. This CDR3 spans 15 amino acids. Trimming took off 7 bases at V and 5 bases at J, with 19 bases between the two ends. The CDR3: CASYYYGTLNNEQFF. DNA of the CDR3: TGTGCCAGCTATTACTACGGGACACTTAACAATGAGCAGTTCTTC.

This clonotype was recorded at least ten times. This rearrangement joins TRBV6-1 to TRBJ2-7, with D possibly TRBD1 on 6 matching bases. CDR3 length equals 13 residues. V was cut by 6 bases and J by 1 base, with 10 bases left in between. Germline CDR1 and CDR2: MNHNS and SASEGT. In DNA form, the CDR3 reads TGTGCCAGCAGAAAGACAGGTTCCTACGAGCAGTACTTC. Protein sequence: CASRKTGSYEQYF.

The sample holds a few counts of this clonotype. The chain combines TRBV14 with TRBJ1-4; D not certain. The CDR3 runs to 14 residues. V was cut by 1 base and J by 5 bases, with 8 bases left in between. CDR1 SGHDN and CDR2 FVKESK come from the germline V gene. CDR3 protein: CASSQGTQNEKLFF. CDR3 coding DNA: TGTGCCAGCAGCCAAGGGACCCAGAATGAAAAACTGTTTTTT.

This clonotype was counted a few times. This chain links TRBV9 with TRBJ2-2, with D perhaps TRBD2 (5 bases). The CDR3 runs 15 residues. Trimming left V 0 bases short and J 4 bases short, with 10 bases between. Germline CDR1 is SGDLS and CDR2 is YYNGEE. The DNA of the CDR3 is TGTGCCAGCAGCGTAGTTTCGGGGTCCACCGGGGAGCTGTTTTTT. As protein: CASSVVSGSTGELFF.

This clonotype was detected a few times. The V call is TRBV19, the J call TRBJ2-7, with unresolved D. Trimming shortened V by 4 bases and J by 0 bases, and 7 bases separated the two germline ends. CDR3 length: 13 amino acids. CDR1 is LNHDA and CDR2 is SQIVND in the germline V gene (reference sequence). The chain's CDR3 is CASSNPNSYEQYF. In nucleotides, the CDR3 is TGTGCCAGTAGTAACCCCAACTCCTACGAGCAGTACTTC.

This clonotype was seen repeatedly, ten times or more. The chain combines TRBV28 with TRBJ1-2; D unclear. The CDR3 spans 12 residues. The V end was cut by 2 bases, the J end by 7 bases, with 8 bases between. Per germline, CDR1 MDHEN and CDR2 SYDVKM. The CDR3 DNA sequence: TGTGCCAGCAGTTTAGGTGGTACTGGCTACACCTTC. Protein sequence: CASSLGGTGYTF.

Ten or more counts support this clonotype. The chain links TRBV20-1 to TRBJ2-1, with a weak D call TRBD2 (6 bases). V gave up 6 bases and J gave up 5 bases, with 11 bases separating them. Germline V CDR1 and CDR2: DFQATT, SNEGSKA (reference sequence). The CDR3 runs to 12 residues. The chain's CDR3 is CSARDSHNEQFF. In nucleotides, the CDR3 is TGCAGTGCCCGGGACTCGCACAATGAGCAGTTCTTC.

This clonotype was detected ten times or more. V and J are TRBV20-1 and TRBJ2-7; TRBD2 aligns across 12 bases. From germline, CDR1 is DFQATT and CDR2 SNEGSKA (reference sequence). The CDR3 loop spans 17 amino acids. Trimming took 5 bases from V and 6 from J; bases not matched to a gene: 17. The CDR3 bases are TGCAGTGCTGGGGGGGTGACTAGCGGGAGTAATGCGGCCGAGCAGTACTTC. Translation gives CSAGGVTSGSNAAEQYF.

This clonotype turned up a few times. V is TRBV9 and J is TRBJ2-1; 10 positions agree with TRBD1. CDR1 and CDR2 from the germline V gene are SGDLS and YYNGEE. V shed 2 bases and J 5 bases; nucleotides not matched to a gene: 7. CDR3 length: 16 residues. The CDR3 DNA follows: TGTGCCAGCAGCGTCAGGGGGGACAGGGGCCACAATGAGCAGTTCTTC. This gives the protein CASSVRGDRGHNEQFF. The variable domain in full, completed from reference TRBV9 and TRBJ2-1, reads DSGVTQTPKHLITATGQRVTLRCSPRSGDLSVYWYQQSLDQGLQFLIQYYNGEERAKGNILERFSAQQFPDLHSELNLSSLELGDSALYFCASSVRGDRGHNEQFFGPGTRLTVL.

This chain links TRBV29-1 with TRBJ1-2; D perhaps matches TRBD1 (5 bases). The CDR3 runs 11 residues. Trimming removed 6 bases at V and 2 bases at J, with 7 bases between. From germline, CDR1 is SQVTM and CDR2 ANQGSEA. The CDR3, as DNA: TGCAGCGTACAGGAAAACTATGGCTACACCTTC. Amino acid sequence: CSVQENYGYTF.

This clonotype was counted many times. V and J are TRBV7-7 and TRBJ1-3; D ambiguous. Trimming shortened V by 2 bases and J by 0 bases, and 17 bases separated the two germline ends. The CDR3 extends over 18 amino acids. Per the germline V gene, CDR1 is SSHAT and CDR2 is FNYEAQ (reference sequence). The CDR3 DNA is TGTGCCAGCAGCTTAACGAGAACCCAGTTCCTCTCTGGAAACACCATATATTTT. It encodes CASSLTRTQFLSGNTIYF.